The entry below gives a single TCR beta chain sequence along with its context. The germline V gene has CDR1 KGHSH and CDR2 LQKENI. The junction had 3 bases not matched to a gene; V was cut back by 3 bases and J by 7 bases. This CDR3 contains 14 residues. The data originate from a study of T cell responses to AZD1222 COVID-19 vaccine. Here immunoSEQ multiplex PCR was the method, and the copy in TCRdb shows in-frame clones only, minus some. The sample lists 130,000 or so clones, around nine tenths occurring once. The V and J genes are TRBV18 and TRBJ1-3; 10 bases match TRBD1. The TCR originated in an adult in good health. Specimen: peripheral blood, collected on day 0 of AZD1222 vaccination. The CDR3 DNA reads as TGTGCCAGCTCACCGGGGACAGGGGAGAACACCATATATTTT. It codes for CASSPGTGENTIYF.